One TCR beta chain is described in this entry. Its antigen is not identified. TCRdb reprocessed the 5' RACE reads via MiXCR and lists one record per CDR3 protein. The table lists 300,000 or so distinct CDR3 sequences, 15% to 20% of them singletons. This record comes from a study of T-cell memory formation after mild COVID-19. Overall study results and limits: Clonal second-wave expansions that peaked on day 37 had unconfirmed SARS-CoV-2 specificity. Clones that got smaller from day 15 to 85 had even CD4/CD8, while clones growing later tipped toward CD4+. Chiefly within CM and EM were the contracting CD4+ clones; CD8+ ones were within EMRA.

The sequenced material came from PBMCs or a T cell subset sorted from them (not recorded which). The receptor's source is a man between 18 and 29 years old who had mild COVID-19 (a few samples of this study predate the infection). Cell type and time point are not known.

The CDR3 bases are TGTGCCAGCAGCTTAGATCACAGTTCGCTCACCGGGGAGCTGTTTTTT. Protein product: CASSLDHSSLTGELFF. This rearrangement joins TRBV11-3 to TRBJ2-2; D is undetermined. The length of the CDR3 is 16 residues. V was shortened by 0 bases and J by 4 bases, with 12 bases between the two germline ends. Germline lookup yields CDR1 SGHNT and CDR2 YENEEA.